This T cell receptor beta chain derives from a study of cytomegalovirus exposure and HLA in healthy donors. Some clones are missing from TCRdb's copy, which holds only in-frame ones; the method was immunoSEQ multiplex PCR. The table shows roughly 120,000 clones, with roughly 90% occurring only once. A word on this clone: Its antigen is unknown.

Points from the study as a whole: A few of the chains that were CMV-associated were confirmed in vitro to be specific for CMV antigens. Cytomegalovirus status was reportedly diagnosed by the classifier with high sensitivity and specificity.

The CDR3 is 15 residues long. Germline CDR1 and CDR2: MNHEY and SMNVEV (reference sequence). The V gene end was trimmed by 5 bases and the J gene end by 2 bases; junction bases not matched to a gene: 8. Sequenced input: PBMCs. The rearrangement joins TRBV27 to TRBJ2-7; 8 bases agree with TRBD2. The TCR sequence derives from a woman in her 30s in good health and CMV-seropositive. The CDR3 spells CASSAYPGLAYEQYF. The CDR3 nucleotides read TGTGCCAGCAGTGCCTACCCGGGACTAGCCTACGAGCAGTACTTC.